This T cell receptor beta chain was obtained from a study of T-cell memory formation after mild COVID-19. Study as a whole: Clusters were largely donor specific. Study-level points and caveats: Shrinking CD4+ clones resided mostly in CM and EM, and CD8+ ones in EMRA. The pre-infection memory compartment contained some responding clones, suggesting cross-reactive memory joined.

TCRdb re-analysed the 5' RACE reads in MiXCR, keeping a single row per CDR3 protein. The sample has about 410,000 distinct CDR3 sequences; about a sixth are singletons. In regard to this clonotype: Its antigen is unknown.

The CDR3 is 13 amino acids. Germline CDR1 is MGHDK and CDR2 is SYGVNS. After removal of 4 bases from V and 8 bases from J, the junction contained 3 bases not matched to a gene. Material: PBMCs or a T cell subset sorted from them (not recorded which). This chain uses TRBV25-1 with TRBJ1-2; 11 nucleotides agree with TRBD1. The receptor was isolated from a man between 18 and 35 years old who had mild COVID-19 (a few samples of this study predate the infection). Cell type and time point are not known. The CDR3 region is CASSGTGGLGYTF. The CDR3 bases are TGTGCCAGCAGTGGGACAGGGGGCTTGGGCTACACCTTC.